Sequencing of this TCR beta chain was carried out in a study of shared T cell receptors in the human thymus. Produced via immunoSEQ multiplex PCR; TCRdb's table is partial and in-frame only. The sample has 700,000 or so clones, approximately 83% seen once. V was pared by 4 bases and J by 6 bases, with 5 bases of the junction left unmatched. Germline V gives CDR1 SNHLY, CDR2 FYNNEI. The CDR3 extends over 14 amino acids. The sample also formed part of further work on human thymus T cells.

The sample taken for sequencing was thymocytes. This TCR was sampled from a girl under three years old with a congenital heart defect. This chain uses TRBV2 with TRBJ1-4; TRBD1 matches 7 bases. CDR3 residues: CASSAQGVDEKLFF. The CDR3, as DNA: TGTGCCAGCAGTGCGCAGGGGGTCGATGAAAAACTGTTTTTT.